Following are 13 T cell receptor beta chains from one sample sequenced in a study of regulatory T cells in long-lasting Graves disease. Construction of TCR beta libraries relied on iRepertoire HTBI primers and on Arm-PCR targeting CDR3 regions. TCRdb re-derived calls from the multiplex PCR reads in MiXCR, one entry per CDR3 protein. This sample has 550,000 to 600,000 distinct CDR3 sequences, with about 15% found just once. As to time point: newly diagnosed GD, antithyroid drugs for less than 3 months. PBMC RNA served as the TCR library source. This sample also appeared in a second study, on T cells in Graves' hyperthyroidism and ophthalmopathy.

The input for sequencing was peripheral blood mononuclear cells (PBMCs), taken at new diagnosis, from a patient treated with antithyroid drugs. These receptors all stem from a man aged 18 to 29 with Graves disease.

This clonotype has just a few counts. The rearrangement uses TRBV28 and TRBJ1-5; no clear D gene. The length of the CDR3 is 14 residues. CDR1 and CDR2 from the germline V gene are MDHEN and SYDVKM. The V and J ends lost 2 bases and 4 bases respectively, with 9 bases between them. The CDR3 here is CASSLAWGNQPQHF. In DNA, the CDR3 is TGTGCCAGCAGTTTAGCTTGGGGAAATCAGCCCCAGCATTTT.

At least ten counts were recorded for this clonotype. The chain is built from TRBV6-9 and TRBJ2-7; D is undetermined. V was cut by 3 bases and J by 0 bases, with 21 bases left in between. The CDR3 is made up of 18 amino acids. From germline, CDR1 is MNHGY and CDR2 SVAAGI. CDR3 nucleotide sequence: TGTGCCAGCAGTTACTCTCTGTTCAGTGCGGCAAGCTCCTACGAGCAGTACTTC. It codes for CASSYSLFSAASSYEQYF.

This clonotype showed up many times. The J gene is TRBJ2-7, the V gene TRBV7-9; 9 nucleotides agree with TRBD2. Per germline, CDR1 SEHNR and CDR2 FQNEAQ (reference sequence). The junction had 12 bases not matched to a gene; V was cut back by 5 bases and J by 4 bases. The CDR3 is 16 amino acids. The DNA of the CDR3 is TGTGCCAGCAGCCCCGATGTTAGCGGGAGTCGGTACGAGCAGTACTTC. Its translation: CASSPDVSGSRYEQYF.

This clonotype was observed a few times. The CDR3 loop is CASSFDRPSQETQYF. CDR3 nucleotide sequence: TGTGCCAGCAGCTTTGACCGACCTTCTCAAGAGACCCAGTACTTC. This chain links TRBV7-9 with TRBJ2-5, with D hard to call. The CDR3 spans 15 residues. Germline V gene data show CDR1 as SEHNR and CDR2 as FQNEAQ (reference sequence). The V end lost 3 bases, the J end lost 2 bases, and 13 bases lay between the germline ends.

A note on this clonotype: Sequence at one end of the junction differs from germline and may be a read error. The V gene is TRBV28, the J gene TRBJ1-2; D unresolved. The germline V gene encodes CDR1 MDHEN and CDR2 SYDVKM. The CDR3 is 17 residues long. The CDR3 is CASSLRMTGSPNYCYTF. In DNA form, the CDR3 reads TGTGCCAGCAGTTTACGGATGACGGGCAGCCCTAACTATTGCTACACCTTC.

The chain links TRBV15 to TRBJ2-5; D uncertain. CDR1 is LNHNV, CDR2 YYDKDF, per germline (reference sequence). V lost 0 bases and J lost 5, with 4 bases in between. The length of the CDR3 is 12 residues. The CDR3 region is CATSRDSETQYF. The CDR3 DNA sequence: TGTGCCACCAGCAGAGACTCTGAGACCCAGTACTTC. The entire variable domain, with the rest obtained from reference TRBV15 and TRBJ2-5, is as follows: DAMVIQNPRYQVTQFGKPVTLSCSQTLNHNVMYWYQQKSSQAPKLLFHYYDKDFNNEADTPDNFQSRRPNTSFCFLDIRSPGLGDTAMYLCATSRDSETQYFGPGTRLLVL.

The rearrangement uses TRBV9 and TRBJ2-2, with D tentatively TRBD1 (6 bases). Per the germline V gene, CDR1 is SGDLS and CDR2 is YYNGEE. V shed 1 base and J shed 3 bases, with 16 bases lying between them. The CDR3 has 17 amino acids. The CDR3 region is CASSVSSPGAHTGELFF. In DNA, the CDR3 is TGTGCCAGCAGCGTAAGTTCTCCAGGGGCGCACACCGGGGAGCTGTTTTTT.

The CDR3 reads CAWSQGDTQYF. In nucleotides, the CDR3 is TGTGCCTGGAGTCAGGGAGATACGCAGTATTTT. The chain combines TRBV30 with TRBJ2-3; the D gene is possibly TRBD1 (5 bases). The CDR3 spans 11 residues. CDR1 and CDR2 from the germline V gene are GTSNPN and SVGIG (reference sequence). The ends were cut back, 2 bases at V and 5 bases at J, with 5 bases in the middle.

This clonotype was found many times. V is TRBV30 and J is TRBJ1-4; tentative D call: TRBD1 (6 bases). CDR3 length equals 16 residues. Trimming shortened V by 1 base and J by 3 bases, and 15 bases separated the two germline ends. Germline loops: CDR1 GTSNPN, CDR2 SVGIG (reference sequence). CDR3: CAWSGEGTLSNEKLFF. The DNA for the CDR3 is TGTGCCTGGAGTGGCGAAGGGACACTCTCTAATGAAAAACTGTTTTTT. Variable domain in full (rest from reference TRBV30 and TRBJ1-4): SQTIHQWPATLVQPVGSPLSLECTVEGTSNPNLYWYRQAAGRGLQLLFYSVGIGQISSEVPQNLSASRPQDRQFILSSKKLLLSDSGFYLCAWSGEGTLSNEKLFFGSGTQLSVL.

The chain links TRBV9 to TRBJ2-1; 9 nucleotides line up with TRBD1. This CDR3 spans 17 amino acids. The junction had 14 bases not matched to a gene; V was cut back by 3 bases and J by 7 bases. Germline CDR1 is SGDLS and CDR2 is YYNGEE. The CDR3 nucleotides are TGTGCCAGCAGCGGGAGATCGGACAGGGGAGTGGAAAATGAGCAGTTCTTC. It encodes CASSGRSDRGVENEQFF.

This clonotype was counted ten times or more. The chain recombines TRBV28 with TRBJ2-3; possibly TRBD2 for D (5 bases). Germline lookup yields CDR1 MDHEN and CDR2 SYDVKM. V gave up 4 bases and J gave up 4 bases, with 21 bases separating them. The CDR3 extends over 17 amino acids. CDR3 sequence (DNA): TGTGCCAGCAGTTCGGACTGGCCGGGCCCCGTATCAGATACGCAGTATTTT. Amino acids: CASSSDWPGPVSDTQYF.

The V call is TRBV2, the J call TRBJ2-3; possible D gene TRBD2, 5 bases. The CDR3 is 14 residues long. Trimming pared 7 bases from V and 2 bases from J, leaving 13 bases between. The germline CDR1 and CDR2 sequences are SNHLY and FYNNEI. The CDR3 here is CASNFGVDTDTQYF. The CDR3, as DNA: TGTGCCAGCAATTTCGGGGTCGACACAGATACGCAGTATTTT.

Ten or more counts support this clonotype. The chain combines TRBV28 with TRBJ2-7; D may correspond to TRBD1 or TRBD2 (5 bases each). The V gene lost 8 bases and the J gene lost 1 base, with 12 bases spanning the gap. CDR1 and CDR2 (germline): MDHEN, SYDVKM. The CDR3 totals 13 residues. CDR3 amino acids: CASLDEGSYEQYF. CDR3 bases: TGTGCCAGCCTGGATGAGGGGTCCTACGAGCAGTACTTC.